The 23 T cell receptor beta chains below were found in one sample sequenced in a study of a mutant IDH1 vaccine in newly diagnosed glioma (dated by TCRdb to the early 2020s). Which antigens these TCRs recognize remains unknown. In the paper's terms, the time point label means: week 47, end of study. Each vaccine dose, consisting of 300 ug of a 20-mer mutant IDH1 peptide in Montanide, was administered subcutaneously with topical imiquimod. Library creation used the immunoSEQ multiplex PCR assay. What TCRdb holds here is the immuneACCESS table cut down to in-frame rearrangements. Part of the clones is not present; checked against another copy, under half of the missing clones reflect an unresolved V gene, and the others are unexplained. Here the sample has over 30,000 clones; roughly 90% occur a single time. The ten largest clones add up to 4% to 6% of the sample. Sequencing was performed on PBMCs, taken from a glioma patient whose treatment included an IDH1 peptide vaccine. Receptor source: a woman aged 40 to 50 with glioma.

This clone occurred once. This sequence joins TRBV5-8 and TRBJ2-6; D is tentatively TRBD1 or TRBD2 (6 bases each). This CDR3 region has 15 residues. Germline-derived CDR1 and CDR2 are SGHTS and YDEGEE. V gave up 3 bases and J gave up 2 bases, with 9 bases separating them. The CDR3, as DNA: TGTGCCAGCAGCTGGGGGGCCGCTGGGGCCAACGTCCTGACTTTC. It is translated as CASSWGAAGANVLTF.

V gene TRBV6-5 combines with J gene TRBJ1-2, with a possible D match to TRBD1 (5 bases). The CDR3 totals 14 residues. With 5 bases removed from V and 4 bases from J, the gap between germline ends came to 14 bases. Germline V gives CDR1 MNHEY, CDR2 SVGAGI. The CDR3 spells CASSPAGASYGYTF. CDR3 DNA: TGTGCCAGCAGTCCAGCCGGGGCCTCCTATGGCTACACCTTC.

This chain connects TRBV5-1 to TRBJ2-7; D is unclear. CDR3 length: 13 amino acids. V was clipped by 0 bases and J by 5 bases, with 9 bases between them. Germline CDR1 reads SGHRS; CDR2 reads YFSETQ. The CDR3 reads CASSLAGSNEQYF. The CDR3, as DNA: TGCGCCAGCAGCTTGGCCGGATCCAACGAGCAGTACTTC.

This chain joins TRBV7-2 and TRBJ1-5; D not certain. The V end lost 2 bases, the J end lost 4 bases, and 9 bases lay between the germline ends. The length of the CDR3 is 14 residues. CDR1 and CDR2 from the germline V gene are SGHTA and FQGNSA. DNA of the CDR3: TGTGCCAGCAGCTTACTGGGCTTAAATCAGCCCCAGCATTTT. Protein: CASSLLGLNQPQHF.

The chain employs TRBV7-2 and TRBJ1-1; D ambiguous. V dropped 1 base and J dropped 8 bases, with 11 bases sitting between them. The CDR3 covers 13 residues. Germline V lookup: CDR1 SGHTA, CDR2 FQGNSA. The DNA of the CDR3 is TGTGCCAGCAGCTTAGATGGTCCAGACGAAGCTTTCTTT. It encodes CASSLDGPDEAFF.

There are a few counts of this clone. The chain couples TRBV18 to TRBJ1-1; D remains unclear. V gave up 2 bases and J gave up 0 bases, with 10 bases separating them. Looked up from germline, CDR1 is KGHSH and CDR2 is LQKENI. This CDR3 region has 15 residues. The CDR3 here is CASSPNWSMNTEAFF. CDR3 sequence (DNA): TGTGCCAGCTCACCAAATTGGTCCATGAACACTGAAGCTTTCTTT.

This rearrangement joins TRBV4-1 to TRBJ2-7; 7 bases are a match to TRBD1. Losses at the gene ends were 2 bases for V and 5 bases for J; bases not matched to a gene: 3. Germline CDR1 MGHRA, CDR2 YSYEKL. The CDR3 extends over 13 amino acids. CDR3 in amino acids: CASSQRTGDEQYF. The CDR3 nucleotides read TGCGCCAGCAGCCAACGGACAGGAGACGAGCAGTACTTC.

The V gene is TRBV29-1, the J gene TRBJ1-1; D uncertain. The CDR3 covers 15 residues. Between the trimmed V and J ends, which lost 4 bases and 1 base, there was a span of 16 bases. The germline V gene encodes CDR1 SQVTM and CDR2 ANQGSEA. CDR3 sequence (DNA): TGCAGCGTTGGGGGTCGGGCGGGTGGGAACACTGAAGCTTTCTTT. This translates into CSVGGRAGGNTEAFF.

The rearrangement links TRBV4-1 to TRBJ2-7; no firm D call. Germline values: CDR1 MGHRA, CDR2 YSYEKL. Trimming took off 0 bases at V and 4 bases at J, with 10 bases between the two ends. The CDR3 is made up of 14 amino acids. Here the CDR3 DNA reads TGCGCCAGCAGCCAAGATCTGGGGTCTTACGAGCAGTACTTC. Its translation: CASSQDLGSYEQYF.

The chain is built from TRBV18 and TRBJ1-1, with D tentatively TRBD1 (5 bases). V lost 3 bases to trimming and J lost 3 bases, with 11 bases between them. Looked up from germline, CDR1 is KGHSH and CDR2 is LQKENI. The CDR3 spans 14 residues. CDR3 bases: TGTGCCAGCTCACCGCTCCCGGGGGACACTGAAGCTTTCTTT. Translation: CASSPLPGDTEAFF.

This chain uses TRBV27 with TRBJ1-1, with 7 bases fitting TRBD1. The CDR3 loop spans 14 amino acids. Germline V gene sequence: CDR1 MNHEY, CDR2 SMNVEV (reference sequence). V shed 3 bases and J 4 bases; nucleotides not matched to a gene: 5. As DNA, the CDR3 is TGTGCCAGCAGTTTGAGGGGGCTGGGCACTGAAGCTTTCTTT. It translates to CASSLRGLGTEAFF.

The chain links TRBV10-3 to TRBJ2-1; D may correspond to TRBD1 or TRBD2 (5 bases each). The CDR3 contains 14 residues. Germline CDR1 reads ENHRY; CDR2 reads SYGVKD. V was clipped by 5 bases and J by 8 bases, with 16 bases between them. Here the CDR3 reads CAISTGPPLHEQFF. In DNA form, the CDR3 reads TGTGCCATCAGTACGGGGCCCCCCTTGCATGAGCAGTTCTTC.

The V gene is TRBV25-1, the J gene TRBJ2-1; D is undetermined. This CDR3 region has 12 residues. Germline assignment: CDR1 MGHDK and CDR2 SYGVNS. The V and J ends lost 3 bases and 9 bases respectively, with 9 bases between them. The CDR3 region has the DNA TGTGCCAGCAGTGACCCGTTTTTTGAGCAGTTCTTC. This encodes CASSDPFFEQFF.

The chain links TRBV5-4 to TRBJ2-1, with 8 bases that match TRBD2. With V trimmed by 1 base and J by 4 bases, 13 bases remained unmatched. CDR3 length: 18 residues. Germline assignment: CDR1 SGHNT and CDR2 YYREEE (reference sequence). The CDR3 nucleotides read TGTGCCAGCAGCTTGTGGTCCGGGGGGGGGTCCCCATACAATGAGCAGTTCTTC. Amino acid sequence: CASSLWSGGGSPYNEQFF.

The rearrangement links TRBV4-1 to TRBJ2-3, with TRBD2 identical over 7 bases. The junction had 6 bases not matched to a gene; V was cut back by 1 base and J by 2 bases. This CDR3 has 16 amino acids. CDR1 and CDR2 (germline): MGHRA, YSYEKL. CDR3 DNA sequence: TGCGCCAGCAGCCAAGGGGGAGGGAAACCCACAGATACGCAGTATTTT. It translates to CASSQGGGKPTDTQYF.

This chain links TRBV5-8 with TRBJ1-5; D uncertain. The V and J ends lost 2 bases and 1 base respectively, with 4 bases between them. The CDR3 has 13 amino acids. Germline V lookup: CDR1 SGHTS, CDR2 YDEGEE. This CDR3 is CASSFDSNQPQHF. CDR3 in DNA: TGTGCCAGCAGCTTCGACAGCAATCAGCCCCAGCATTTT.

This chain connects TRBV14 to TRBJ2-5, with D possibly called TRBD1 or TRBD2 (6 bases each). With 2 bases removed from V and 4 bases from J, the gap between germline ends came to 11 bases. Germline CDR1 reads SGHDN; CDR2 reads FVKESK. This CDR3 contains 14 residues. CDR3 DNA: TGTGCCAGCAGCCAAAGGGGGGAGAGAGAGACCCAGTACTTC. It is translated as CASSQRGERETQYF.

This chain's CDR3 is CASSPRQGTGGNDYGYTF. CDR3 DNA: TGTGCCAGCTCACCGCGCCAGGGGACAGGGGGAAATGACTATGGCTACACCTTC. The chain is built from TRBV18 and TRBJ1-2; 11 nucleotides line up with TRBD1. This CDR3 is built from 18 residues. The V and J ends lost 3 bases and 3 bases, in that order; junction bases with no gene match: 12. From germline, CDR1 is KGHSH and CDR2 LQKENI.

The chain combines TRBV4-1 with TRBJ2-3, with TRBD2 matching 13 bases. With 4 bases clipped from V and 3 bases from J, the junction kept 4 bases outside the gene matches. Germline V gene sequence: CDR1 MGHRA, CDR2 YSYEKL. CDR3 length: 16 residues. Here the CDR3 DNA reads TGCGCCAGCAGCCCTTCGACTAGCGGGGGGACAGATACGCAGTATTTT. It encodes CASSPSTSGGTDTQYF.

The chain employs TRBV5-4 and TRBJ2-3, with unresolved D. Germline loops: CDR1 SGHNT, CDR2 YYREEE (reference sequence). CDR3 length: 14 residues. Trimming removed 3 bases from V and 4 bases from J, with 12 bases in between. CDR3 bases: TGTGCCAGCAGCTCTCAACTAATGTCAGATACGCAGTATTTT. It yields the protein CASSSQLMSDTQYF. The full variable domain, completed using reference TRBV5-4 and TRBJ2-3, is ETGVTQSPTHLIKTRGQQVTLRCSSQSGHNTVSWYQQALGQGPQFIFQYYREEENGRGNFPPRFSGLQFPNYSSELNVNALELDDSALYLCASSSQLMSDTQYFGPGTRLTVL.

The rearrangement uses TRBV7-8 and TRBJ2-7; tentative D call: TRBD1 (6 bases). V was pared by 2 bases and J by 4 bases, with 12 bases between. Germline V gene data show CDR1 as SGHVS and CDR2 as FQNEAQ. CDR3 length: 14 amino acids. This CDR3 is CASSLLAGVYEQYF. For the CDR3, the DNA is TGTGCCAGCAGCTTATTGGCAGGGGTATACGAGCAGTACTTC.

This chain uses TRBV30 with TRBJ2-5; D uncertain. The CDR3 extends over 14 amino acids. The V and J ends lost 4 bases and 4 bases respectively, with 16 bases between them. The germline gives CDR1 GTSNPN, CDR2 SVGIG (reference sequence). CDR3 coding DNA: TGTGCCTGGACCGGCGCAACCTTGGGAGAGACCCAGTACTTC. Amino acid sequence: CAWTGATLGETQYF.

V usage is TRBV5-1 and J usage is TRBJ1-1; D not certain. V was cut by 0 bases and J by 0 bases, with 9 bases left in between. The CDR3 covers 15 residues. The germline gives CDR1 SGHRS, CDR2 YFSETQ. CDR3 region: CASSLEQTLNTEAFF. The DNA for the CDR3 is TGCGCCAGCAGCTTGGAACAGACCCTGAACACTGAAGCTTTCTTT.